This T cell receptor beta chain was sequenced in a study of T cell repertoires in cytomegalovirus infection. Overall study: Recently identified HLA-C-restricted CMV epitopes were used, and well-studied HLA-B-restricted CMV epitopes were used as well. CMV infection together with matching HLA type was indicated by public TCR beta signatures.

One entry per CDR3 protein, called by TCRdb with MiXCR from the reads. The data hold around 430,000 distinct CDR3 sequences, with 42% observed a single time. General study results and limits: The cumulative frequency of public TCR beta families distinguished individuals who carried CMV together with the relevant HLA. HLA-C-restricted CMV clonotypes gave the most frequent clonotype in two of eight donors.

Between the trimmed V and J ends, which lost 3 bases and 3 bases, there was a span of 9 bases. The CDR3 length is 14 residues. CDR1 and CDR2 (germline): SGHTA, FQGNSA. This clonotype was detected ten times or more. Its antigen is unidentified. J is TRBJ2-4 and V is TRBV7-2; D remains ambiguous. The sequencing here drew on cultured PBMCs, taken from culture after CMV antigen stimulation. The sequence was collected from a human donor in good health (CMV status not recorded). Some clones in this sample may be carry-over from other donors' samples. The CDR3 sequence is CASSFSVDKNIQYF. DNA of the CDR3: TGTGCCAGCAGCTTTAGTGTAGACAAAAACATTCAGTACTTC.